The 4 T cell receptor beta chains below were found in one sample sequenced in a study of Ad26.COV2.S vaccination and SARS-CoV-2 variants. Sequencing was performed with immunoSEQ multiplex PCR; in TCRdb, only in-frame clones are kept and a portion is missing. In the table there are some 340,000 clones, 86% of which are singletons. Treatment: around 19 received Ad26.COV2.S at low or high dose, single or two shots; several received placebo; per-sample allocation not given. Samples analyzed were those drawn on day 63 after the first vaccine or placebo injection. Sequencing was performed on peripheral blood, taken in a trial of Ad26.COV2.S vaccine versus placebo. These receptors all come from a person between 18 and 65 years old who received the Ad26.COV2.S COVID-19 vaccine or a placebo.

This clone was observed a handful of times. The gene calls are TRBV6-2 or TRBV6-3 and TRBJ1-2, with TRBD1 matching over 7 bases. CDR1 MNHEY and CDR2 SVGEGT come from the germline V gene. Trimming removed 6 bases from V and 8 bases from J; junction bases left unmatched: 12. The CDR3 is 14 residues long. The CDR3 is CASSKPQGVGGYTF. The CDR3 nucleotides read TGTGCCAGCAGCAAACCGCAGGGGGTAGGAGGCTACACCTTC.

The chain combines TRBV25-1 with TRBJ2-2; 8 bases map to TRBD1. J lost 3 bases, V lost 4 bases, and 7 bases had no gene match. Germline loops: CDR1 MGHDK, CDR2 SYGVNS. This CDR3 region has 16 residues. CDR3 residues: CASSGVGRGHTGELFF. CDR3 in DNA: TGTGCCAGCAGTGGTGTTGGCAGGGGGCACACCGGGGAGCTGTTTTTT.

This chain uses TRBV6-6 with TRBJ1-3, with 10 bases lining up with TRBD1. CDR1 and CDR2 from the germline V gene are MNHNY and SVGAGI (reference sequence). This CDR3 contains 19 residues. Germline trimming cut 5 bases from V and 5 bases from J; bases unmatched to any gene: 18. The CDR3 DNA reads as TGTGCCAGCAGTCCCCCTGGCCCCTGGGACAGGGGCTTTCGAAACACCATATATTTT. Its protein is CASSPPGPWDRGFRNTIYF.

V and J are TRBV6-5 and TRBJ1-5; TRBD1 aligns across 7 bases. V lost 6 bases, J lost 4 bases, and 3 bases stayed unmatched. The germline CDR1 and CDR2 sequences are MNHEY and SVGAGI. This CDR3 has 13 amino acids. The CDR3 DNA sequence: TGTGCCAGCAGCCGGGACAGAAATCAGCCCCAGCATTTT. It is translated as CASSRDRNQPQHF.